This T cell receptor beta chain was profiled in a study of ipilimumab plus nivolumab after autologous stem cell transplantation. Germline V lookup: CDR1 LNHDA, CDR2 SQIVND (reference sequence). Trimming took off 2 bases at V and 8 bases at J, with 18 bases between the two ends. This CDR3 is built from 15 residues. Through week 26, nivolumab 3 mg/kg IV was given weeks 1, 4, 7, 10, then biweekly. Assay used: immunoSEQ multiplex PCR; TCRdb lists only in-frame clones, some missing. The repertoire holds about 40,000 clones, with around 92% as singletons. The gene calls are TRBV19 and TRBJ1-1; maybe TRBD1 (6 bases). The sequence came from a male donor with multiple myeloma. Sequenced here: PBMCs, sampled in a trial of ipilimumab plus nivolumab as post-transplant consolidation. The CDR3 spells CASSIRKQGRGEAFF. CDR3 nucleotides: TGTGCCAGTAGTATACGTAAACAGGGAAGAGGGGAAGCTTTCTTT. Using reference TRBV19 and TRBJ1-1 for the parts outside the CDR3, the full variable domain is DGGITQSPKYLFRKEGQNVTLSCEQNLNHDAMYWYRQDPGQGLRLIYYSQIVNDFQKGDIAEGYSVSREKKESFPLTVTSAQKNPTAFYLCASSIRKQGRGEAFFGQGTRLTVV.